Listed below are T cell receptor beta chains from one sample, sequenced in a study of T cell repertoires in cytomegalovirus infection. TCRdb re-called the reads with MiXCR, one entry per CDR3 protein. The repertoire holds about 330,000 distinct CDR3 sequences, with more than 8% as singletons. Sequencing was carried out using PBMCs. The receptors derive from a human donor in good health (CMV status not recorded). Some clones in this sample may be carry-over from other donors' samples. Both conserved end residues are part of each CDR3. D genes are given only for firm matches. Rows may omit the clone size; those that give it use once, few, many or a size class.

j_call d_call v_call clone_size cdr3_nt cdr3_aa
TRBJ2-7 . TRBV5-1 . TGCGCCAGCAGCTTGGCCCTGGGTAAGGGCTCCTACGAGCAGTACTTC CASSLALGKGSYEQYF
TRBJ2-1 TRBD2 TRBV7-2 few TGTGCCAGCAGCCAAACTAGCGGGGCTTTCTACAATGAGCAGTTCTTC CASSQTSGAFYNEQFF
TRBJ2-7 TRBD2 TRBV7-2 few TGTGCCAGCAGCTTACGGACTAGCACTGCCTACGAGCAGTACTTC CASSLRTSTAYEQYF
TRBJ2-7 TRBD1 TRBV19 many TGTGCCAGTAGCCGCGAGGGACAGGGGGCGTACGAGCAGTACTTC CASSREGQGAYEQYF
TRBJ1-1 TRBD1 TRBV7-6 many TGTGCCAGCAGCTTAAAGGACAGGGGGCGGCCGAACACTGAAGCTTTCTTT CASSLKDRGRPNTEAFF
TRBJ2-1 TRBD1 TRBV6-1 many TGTGCCAGCAGTCCCTGGGACAGCTCATACAATGAGCAGTTCTTC CASSPWDSSYNEQFF
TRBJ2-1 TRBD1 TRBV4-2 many TGTGCCAGCAGCCAGGACACAGGGGAAGTATACAATGAGCAGTTCTTC CASSQDTGEVYNEQFF
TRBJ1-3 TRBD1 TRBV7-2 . TGTGCCAGCAGCCCACAGGGGAGCGGAAACACCATATATTTT CASSPQGSGNTIYF
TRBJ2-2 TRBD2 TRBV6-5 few TGTGCCAGCAGTTACGGGGGTGGACGGCGGGGGGGCGTTTTTACCGGGGAGCTGTTTTTT CASSYGGGRRGGVFTGELFF
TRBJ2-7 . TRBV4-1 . TGTGCCAGCAGCCAAGCCAGGTTGGGATCCTACGAGCAGTACTTC CASSQARLGSYEQYF
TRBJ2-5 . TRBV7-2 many TGTGCCAGCAGTACTAAGGAGACCCAGTACTTC CASSTKETQYF
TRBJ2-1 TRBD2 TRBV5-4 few TGTGCCGGACGACAGTCTCAGACGGGACTAGCGGGGGCCTCCTACAATGAGCAGTTCTTC CAGRQSQTGLAGASYNEQFF
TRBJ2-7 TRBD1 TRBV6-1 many TGTGCCAGCAGTGACCCGACAGGGGTAACCTACGAGCAGTACTTC CASSDPTGVTYEQYF
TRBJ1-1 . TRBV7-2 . TGTGCCAGCAGCTTCCCGAGCGGGCTGGACACTGAAGCTTTCTTT CASSFPSGLDTEAFF
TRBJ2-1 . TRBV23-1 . TGCGCCAGCAGTCACTCGGATGAGCAGTTCTTC CASSHSDEQFF
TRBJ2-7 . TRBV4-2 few TGTGCCAGCAGCCAAGATAGGCTACCGAATCCCTACGAGCAGTACTTC CASSQDRLPNPYEQYF
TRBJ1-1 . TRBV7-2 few TGTGCCAGCACCCTTTTCGGGGGGCGCGACACTGAAGCTTTCTTT CASTLFGGRDTEAFF
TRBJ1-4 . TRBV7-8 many TGTGCCAGCAATTTAAACGGGGCAGCAACTAATGAAAAACTGTTTTTT CASNLNGAATNEKLFF
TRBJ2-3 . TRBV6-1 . TGTGCCAGCAGTGAACGACCCCTACCAGATACGCAGTATTTT CASSERPLPDTQYF
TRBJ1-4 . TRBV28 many TGTGCCAGCAGTCGCCCGGGGGGCGCAAGGGAAAAACTGTTTTTT CASSRPGGAREKLFF
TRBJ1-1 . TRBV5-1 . TGCGCCAGCAGCTTGGCAGAGGGGGGGGCTTTCTTT CASSLAEGGAFF
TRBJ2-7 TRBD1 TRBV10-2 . TGCGCCAGCAATAGGGACAGGGGCCACGAGCAGTACTTC CASNRDRGHEQYF
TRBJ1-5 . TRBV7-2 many TGTGCCAGCAGCGTGGGCCCAAGCACGGGACAGCCCCAGCATTTT CASSVGPSTGQPQHF
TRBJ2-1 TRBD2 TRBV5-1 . TGCGCCAGTAAGACTAGCGGGGGGCCCGATGAGTTCTTC CASKTSGGPDEFF
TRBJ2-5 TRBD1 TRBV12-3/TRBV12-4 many TGTGCCAGCAGTTTCCGGGACAGCGGAATTCAAGAGACCCAGTACTTC CASSFRDSGIQETQYF
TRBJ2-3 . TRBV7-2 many TGTGCCAGCAGCCCCAGTGTCGATACGCAGTATTTT CASSPSVDTQYF
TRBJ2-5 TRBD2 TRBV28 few TGTGCCAGCAGTCGTCCGGGACTAGGCCAAGAGACCCAGTACTTC CASSRPGLGQETQYF
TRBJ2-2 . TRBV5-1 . TGCGCCAGCCGGATGGAGGTCACCGGGGAGCTGTTTTTT CASRMEVTGELFF
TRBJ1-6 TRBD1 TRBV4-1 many TGCGCCAGCAGCCAAGGTCGGACAGGGGGTTTTAATTCACCCCTCCACTTT CASSQGRTGGFNSPLHF
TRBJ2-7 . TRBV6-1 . TGTGCCAGCAGCTTGTTAGGGACCCACGAGCAGTACTTC CASSLLGTHEQYF
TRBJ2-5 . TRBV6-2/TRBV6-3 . TGTGCCAGCAGCCCCGGGACTCGGGAAGAGACCCAGTACTTC CASSPGTREETQYF
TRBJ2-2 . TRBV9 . TGTGCCAGCAGCGTGTCCAGCAACCGGGAGCTGTTTTTT CASSVSSNRELFF
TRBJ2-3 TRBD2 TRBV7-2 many TGTGCCAGCAGCTTTCGGGCGGGGGGGCGCACGCAGTATTTT CASSFRAGGRTQYF
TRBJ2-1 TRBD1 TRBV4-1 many TGCGCCAGCAGCCATCTCGGACAGGTTGACAGGGTCTTC CASSHLGQVDRVF
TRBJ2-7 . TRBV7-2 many TGTGCCAGCAGCTGGAAATACGAGCAGTACTTC CASSWKYEQYF
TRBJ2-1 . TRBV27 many TGTGCCAGCATCCGGACGGGGGGCGAGCAGTTCTTC CASIRTGGEQFF
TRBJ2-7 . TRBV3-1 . TGTGCCAGCAGCCAAGATTTTTGGGGGACGGCCTCCTACGAGCAGTACTTC CASSQDFWGTASYEQYF
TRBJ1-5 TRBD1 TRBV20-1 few TGCAGTGCTAGAAGGACAGGGGGGAGGCCCCAGCATTTT CSARRTGGRPQHF
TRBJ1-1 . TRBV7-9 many TGTGCCAGCAGCTCGGGACTTGGGAGCACTGAAGCTTTCTTT CASSSGLGSTEAFF
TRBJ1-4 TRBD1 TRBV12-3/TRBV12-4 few TGTGCCAGCAGTTCCTTTATCGACAGGGAAGAACTGTTTTTT CASSSFIDREELFF
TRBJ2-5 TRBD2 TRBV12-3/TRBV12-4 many TGTGCCAGCAGTCGGACTAGCGCTCAGAAAGAGACCCAGTACTTC CASSRTSAQKETQYF
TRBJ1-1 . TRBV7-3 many TGTGCCAGCAGCTTACGGCAGGCAAGGGGAATGAACACTGAAGCTTTCTTT CASSLRQARGMNTEAFF
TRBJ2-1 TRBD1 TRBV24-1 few TGTGCCACCAGTGATGCGGACAGGGGTTTGTACAATGAGCAGTTCTTC CATSDADRGLYNEQFF
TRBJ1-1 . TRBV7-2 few TGTGCCAGCAGCTTGGATCGGACGGTGACCAGGACTGAAGCTTTCTTT CASSLDRTVTRTEAFF
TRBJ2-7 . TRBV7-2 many TGTGCCAGCAGCCCGAAGCGGAGCTCCTACGAGCAGTACTTC CASSPKRSSYEQYF
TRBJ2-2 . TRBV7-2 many TGTGCCAGCAGCCAATGGGACCCTCTTGTCGGGGAGCTGTTTTTT CASSQWDPLVGELFF
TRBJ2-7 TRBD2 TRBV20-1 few TGCAGTGCTAGAGCGGGAGGACCCTACGAGCAGTACTTC CSARAGGPYEQYF
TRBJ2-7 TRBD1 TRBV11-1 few TGTGCCAGCAGCTCGACAGGGAGTAAGCAGTACTTC CASSSTGSKQYF
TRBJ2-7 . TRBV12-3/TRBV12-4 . TGTGCCAGCCATCGCAGGGGGGAGGTCGAGCAGTACTTC CASHRRGEVEQYF
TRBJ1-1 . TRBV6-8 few TGTGCCAGCAGTTCCTCCCGGGTTGGTTTCTTT CASSSSRVGFF
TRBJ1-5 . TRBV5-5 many TGTGCCAGCAGCTTGGCGTTCCGTCAGCCCCAGCATTTT CASSLAFRQPQHF
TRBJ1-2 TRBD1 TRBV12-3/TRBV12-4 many TGTGCCAGCAGTCCCGGACAGGGTAATCTAGACTATGGCTACACCTTC CASSPGQGNLDYGYTF
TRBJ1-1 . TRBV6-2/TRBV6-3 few TGTGCCAGCAGATTTGGGGCCATAGGTCGGACTGAAGCTTTCTTT CASRFGAIGRTEAFF
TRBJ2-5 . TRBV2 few TGTGCCAGCAGTGACGTTCGTAGTACAGAGACCCAGTACTTC CASSDVRSTETQYF
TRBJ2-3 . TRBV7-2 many TGTGCCAGCAGCTTAGGTGGGACTGCTGGAACGCAGTATTTT CASSLGGTAGTQYF
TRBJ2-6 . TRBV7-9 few TGTGCCAGCAGAACAGCTTCCTCTGGGGCCAACGTCCTGACTTTC CASRTASSGANVLTF
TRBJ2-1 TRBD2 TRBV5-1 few TGCGCCAGCAGCCTCGGGACTAGCGGGGGGTTAAGCTCCTACAATGAGCAGTTCTTC CASSLGTSGGLSSYNEQFF
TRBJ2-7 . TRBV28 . TGTGCCAGCAGCTCCGACTCCAGGAGCTCCTACGAGCAGTACTTC CASSSDSRSSYEQYF
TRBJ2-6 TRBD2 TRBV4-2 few TGTGCCAGCAGCCAGCTTAGCGGGAGCTCTGGGGCCAACGTCCTGACTTTC CASSQLSGSSGANVLTF